These T cell receptor beta chains were read from a single sample in a study of blood T cell repertoires in COVID-19. Libraries were prepared by immunoSEQ multiplex PCR; TCRdb keeps only in-frame clonotypes and omits some of them. The repertoire holds some 160,000 clones, about nine tenths seen once, with roughly 2.3% in the top ten. The sequencing sample was made of peripheral blood. The receptors stem from a man aged 18 to 29 with acute or convalescent COVID-19. Each CDR3 is given with its conserved first and last residue. A D gene is named only where the DNA matches it firmly. Size tells how often a clone was seen (once, few, many) or the class of an expanded clone, and some rows leave it out.

>TRBV27|TRBJ2-7|NA|TRBD1
CASVGIRTGDGYEQYF
TGTGCCAGCGTGGGGATAAGGACAGGGGATGGCTACGAGCAGTACTTC
>TRBV28|TRBJ1-1|NA|TRBD1
CASSLLQGLEAFF
TGTGCCAGCAGTTTATTACAGGGGCTTGAAGCTTTCTTT
>TRBV25-1|TRBJ2-3|NA|TRBD2
CASSFSGLTDTQYF
TGTGCCAGCAGTTTTAGCGGGCTCACAGATACGCAGTATTTT
>TRBV24-1|TRBJ2-2|NA|TRBD2
CATGRAAGGTGELFF
TGTGCCACCGGGAGGGCGGCGGGTGGCACCGGGGAGCTGTTTTTT
>TRBV7-9|TRBJ2-3|NA|NA
CASSLELASTDTQYF
TGTGCCAGCAGCTTAGAGCTAGCAAGCACAGATACGCAGTATTTT
>TRBV18|TRBJ1-5|NA|TRBD1
CASSPQGASNQPQHF
TGTGCCAGCTCACCACAGGGGGCGAGCAATCAGCCCCAGCATTTT
>TRBV29-1|TRBJ1-1|NA|TRBD1
CSVMTGGNTEAFF
TGCAGCGTTATGACAGGGGGGAACACTGAAGCTTTCTTT
>TRBV6-5|TRBJ1-5|NA|NA
CASSRSLSNQPQHF
TGTGCCAGCAGCCGGTCTCTTAGCAATCAGCCCCAGCATTTT
>TRBV7-2|TRBJ2-5|once|TRBD2
CASGRGVQETQYF
TGTGCCAGCGGCCGGGGGGTACAAGAGACCCAGTACTTC
>TRBV19|TRBJ2-7|NA|NA
CASSIKGATYEQYF
TGTGCCAGTAGTATAAAAGGGGCAACCTACGAGCAGTACTTC
>TRBV5-1|TRBJ1-1|NA|NA
CASKVRLETEAFF
TGCGCCAGCAAGGTCCGGCTGGAGACTGAAGCTTTCTTT
>TRBV6-1|TRBJ2-7|NA|NA
CASSDGKQYF
TGTGCCAGCAGTGACGGGAAGCAGTACTTC
>TRBV15|TRBJ2-7|few|TRBD1
CATSREPPTGSTYEQYF
TGTGCCACCAGCAGAGAGCCCCCGACAGGGTCCACCTACGAGCAGTACTTC
>TRBV15|TRBJ2-7|NA|NA
CATSRERQIYEQYF
TGTGCCACCAGCAGGGAGAGACAGATATACGAGCAGTACTTC
>TRBV30|TRBJ2-6|NA|TRBD1
CAWSLTGLSFGANVLTF
TGTGCCTGGAGCCTGACAGGGCTTAGCTTTGGGGCCAACGTCCTGACTTTC
>TRBV24-1|TRBJ2-5|NA|TRBD1
CATSDRGNQETQYF
TGTGCCACCAGCGACAGGGGAAACCAAGAGACCCAGTACTTC
>TRBV4-1|TRBJ1-2|NA|TRBD1
CASSQDWTGNGYTF
TGCGCCAGCAGCCAAGATTGGACAGGGAATGGCTACACCTTC
>TRBV7-2|TRBJ1-5|NA|NA
CASSPSRPGETQHF
TGTGCCAGCAGCCCATCCCGCCCGGGTGAGACCCAGCATTTT
>TRBV7-7|TRBJ2-3|few|NA
CASSTSQFGTQYF
TGTGCCAGCAGCACTTCCCAATTCGGTACGCAGTATTTT
>TRBV9|TRBJ2-3|NA|NA
CASSTDITDTQYF
TGTGCCAGCAGCACAGATATCACAGATACGCAGTATTTT
>TRBV24-1|TRBJ2-3|NA|TRBD1
CATGTDRGSTDTQYF
TGTGCCACCGGGACTGACAGGGGAAGCACAGATACGCAGTATTTT
>TRBV6-6|TRBJ1-4|NA|TRBD1
CASSYGTATNEKLFF
TGTGCCAGCAGTTACGGGACAGCAACTAATGAAAAACTGTTTTTT
>TRBV5-6|TRBJ1-2|once|TRBD1
CASSAGQGESGYTF
TGTGCCAGCAGCGCCGGACAGGGAGAGAGTGGCTACACCTTC
>TRBV18|TRBJ2-2|NA|TRBD2
CASSLGLAGTNTGELFF
TGTGCCAGCTCACTGGGACTAGCGGGGACCAACACCGGGGAGCTGTTTTTT
>TRBV11-3|TRBJ2-1|NA|NA
CASSFSLASGYNEQFF
TGTGCCAGCAGCTTTTCTCTAGCGAGCGGCTACAATGAGCAGTTCTTC
>TRBV10-3|TRBJ1-2|NA|TRBD1
CAIKGDRIYGYTF
TGTGCCATCAAAGGGGACAGAATTTATGGCTACACCTTC
>TRBV7-2|TRBJ1-5|once|NA
CASSPLLNQPQHF
TGTGCCAGCAGCCCCCTCCTTAATCAGCCCCAGCATTTT
>TRBV30|TRBJ1-5|NA|NA
CAWSVRSGQPQHF
TGTGCCTGGAGTGTACGTTCGGGTCAGCCCCAGCATTTT
>TRBV5-6|TRBJ1-2|NA|TRBD1
CASNTPGTGSNYGYTF
TGTGCCAGCAACACCCCCGGGACAGGGTCGAACTATGGCTACACCTTC
>TRBV5-1|TRBJ2-1|NA|NA
CASSLGGANNEQFF
TGCGCCAGCAGCTTGGGGGGAGCTAACAATGAGCAGTTCTTC
>TRBV6-5|TRBJ1-5|NA|NA
CASSPTGNSNQPQHF
TGTGCCAGCAGCCCGACAGGAAATAGCAATCAGCCCCAGCATTTT
>TRBV5-1|TRBJ1-2|NA|NA
CASSFTSQGPYGYTF
TGCGCCAGCAGCTTTACTTCTCAGGGGCCCTATGGCTACACCTTC
>TRBV5-4|TRBJ2-3|NA|NA
CASSLPLTSTDTQYF
TGTGCCAGCAGCTTGCCCTTGACTAGTACAGATACGCAGTATTTT
>TRBV5-1|TRBJ2-5|NA|NA
CASSLDRTEETQYF
TGCGCCAGCAGCTTGGACAGGACAGAAGAGACCCAGTACTTC
>TRBV11-3|TRBJ2-1|NA|TRBD2
CASSTGLAGNNEQFF
TGTGCCAGCAGCACCGGACTAGCGGGGAACAATGAGCAGTTCTTC
>TRBV6-5|TRBJ1-2|NA|NA
CASSYSVGGGRGYTF
TGTGCCAGCAGTTACTCGGTCGGGGGGGGTAGAGGCTACACCTTC
>TRBV18|TRBJ1-5|NA|TRBD1
CASSPPGTGAAGQPQHF
TGTGCCAGCTCACCACCCGGGACAGGGGCCGCTGGGCAGCCCCAGCATTTT
>TRBV2|TRBJ2-3|NA|NA
CASSSAGQFTDTQYF
TGTGCCAGCTCTTCGGCGGGACAGTTCACAGATACGCAGTATTTT
>TRBV6-5|TRBJ2-7|NA|TRBD2
CASTILAGGYEQYF
TGTGCCAGCACTATACTAGCGGGGGGCTACGAGCAGTACTTC
>TRBV30|TRBJ1-4|NA|TRBD1
CAWSGTVKEKLFF
TGTGCCTGGTCCGGGACAGTTAAAGAAAAACTGTTTTTT
>TRBV5-5|TRBJ1-2|NA|TRBD1
CASSATGVFYGYTF
TGTGCCAGCAGCGCGACAGGGGTCTTTTATGGCTACACCTTC
>TRBV30|TRBJ2-1|NA|NA
CAWSNKLGENYNEQFF
TGTGCCTGGAGTAATAAGCTAGGAGAGAACTACAATGAGCAGTTCTTC
>TRBV10-2|TRBJ2-7|NA|TRBD2
CASSERGTSQRF
TGCGCCAGCAGTGAGCGGGGGACTAGCCAACGCTTC
>TRBV2|TRBJ1-3|NA|NA
CASSEGATSSGNTIYF
TGTGCCAGCAGTGAAGGGGCGACAAGCTCTGGAAACACCATATATTTT
>TRBV7-9|TRBJ2-7|NA|TRBD2
CASSPVERGIYEQYF
TGTGCCAGCAGCCCGGTAGAGCGGGGGATCTACGAGCAGTACTTC
>TRBV12-3/TRBV12-4|TRBJ2-7|NA|NA
CASSFSVYEQYF
TGTGCCAGCAGTTTTTCAGTCTACGAGCAGTACTTC
>TRBV9|TRBJ2-3|NA|TRBD1
CASSVGQGGTDTQYF
TGTGCCAGCAGCGTAGGACAGGGGGGCACAGATACGCAGTATTTT
>TRBV11-2|TRBJ2-6|NA|NA
CASRSLLVEFSGANVLTF
TGTGCCAGCAGATCCCTGTTAGTTGAGTTCTCTGGGGCCAACGTCCTGACTTTC
>TRBV18|TRBJ1-2|NA|NA
CASSPPQVLRNYGYTF
TGTGCCAGCTCACCACCACAAGTTCTGAGGAACTATGGCTACACCTTC
>TRBV7-9|TRBJ2-1|once|TRBD2
CASSLGFTSGINEQFF
TGTGCCAGCAGCTTAGGGTTTACTAGCGGGATCAATGAGCAGTTCTTC
>TRBV9|TRBJ2-1|NA|TRBD2
CASSDSRGLANEQFF
TGTGCCAGCAGCGACTCGCGAGGACTAGCGAATGAGCAGTTCTTC
>TRBV29-1|TRBJ2-7|NA|NA
CSARWRDYEQYF
TGCAGCGCCCGGTGGAGGGACTACGAGCAGTACTTC
>TRBV5-1|TRBJ2-7|NA|TRBD1
CASSQTGGRFDEQYF
TGCGCCAGCAGCCAAACAGGGGGACGGTTTGACGAGCAGTACTTC
>TRBV25-1|TRBJ1-1|NA|NA
CASSVMADMNTEAFF
TGTGCCAGCAGTGTAATGGCAGACATGAACACTGAAGCTTTCTTT